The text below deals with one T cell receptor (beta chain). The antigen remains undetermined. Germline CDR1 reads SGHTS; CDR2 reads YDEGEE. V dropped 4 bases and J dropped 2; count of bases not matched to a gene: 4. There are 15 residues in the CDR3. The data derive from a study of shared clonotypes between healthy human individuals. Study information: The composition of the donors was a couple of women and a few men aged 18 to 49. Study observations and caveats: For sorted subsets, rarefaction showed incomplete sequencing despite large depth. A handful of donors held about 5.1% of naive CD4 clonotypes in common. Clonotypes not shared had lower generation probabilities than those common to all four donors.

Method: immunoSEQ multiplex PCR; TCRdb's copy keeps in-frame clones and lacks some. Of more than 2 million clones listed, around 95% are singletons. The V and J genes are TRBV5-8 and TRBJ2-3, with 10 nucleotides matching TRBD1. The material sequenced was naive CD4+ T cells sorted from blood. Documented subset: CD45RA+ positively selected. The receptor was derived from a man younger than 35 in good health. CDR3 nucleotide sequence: TGTGCCAGCAGCGAGGACAGGGGGGACACAGATACGCAGTATTTT. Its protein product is CASSEDRGDTDTQYF.